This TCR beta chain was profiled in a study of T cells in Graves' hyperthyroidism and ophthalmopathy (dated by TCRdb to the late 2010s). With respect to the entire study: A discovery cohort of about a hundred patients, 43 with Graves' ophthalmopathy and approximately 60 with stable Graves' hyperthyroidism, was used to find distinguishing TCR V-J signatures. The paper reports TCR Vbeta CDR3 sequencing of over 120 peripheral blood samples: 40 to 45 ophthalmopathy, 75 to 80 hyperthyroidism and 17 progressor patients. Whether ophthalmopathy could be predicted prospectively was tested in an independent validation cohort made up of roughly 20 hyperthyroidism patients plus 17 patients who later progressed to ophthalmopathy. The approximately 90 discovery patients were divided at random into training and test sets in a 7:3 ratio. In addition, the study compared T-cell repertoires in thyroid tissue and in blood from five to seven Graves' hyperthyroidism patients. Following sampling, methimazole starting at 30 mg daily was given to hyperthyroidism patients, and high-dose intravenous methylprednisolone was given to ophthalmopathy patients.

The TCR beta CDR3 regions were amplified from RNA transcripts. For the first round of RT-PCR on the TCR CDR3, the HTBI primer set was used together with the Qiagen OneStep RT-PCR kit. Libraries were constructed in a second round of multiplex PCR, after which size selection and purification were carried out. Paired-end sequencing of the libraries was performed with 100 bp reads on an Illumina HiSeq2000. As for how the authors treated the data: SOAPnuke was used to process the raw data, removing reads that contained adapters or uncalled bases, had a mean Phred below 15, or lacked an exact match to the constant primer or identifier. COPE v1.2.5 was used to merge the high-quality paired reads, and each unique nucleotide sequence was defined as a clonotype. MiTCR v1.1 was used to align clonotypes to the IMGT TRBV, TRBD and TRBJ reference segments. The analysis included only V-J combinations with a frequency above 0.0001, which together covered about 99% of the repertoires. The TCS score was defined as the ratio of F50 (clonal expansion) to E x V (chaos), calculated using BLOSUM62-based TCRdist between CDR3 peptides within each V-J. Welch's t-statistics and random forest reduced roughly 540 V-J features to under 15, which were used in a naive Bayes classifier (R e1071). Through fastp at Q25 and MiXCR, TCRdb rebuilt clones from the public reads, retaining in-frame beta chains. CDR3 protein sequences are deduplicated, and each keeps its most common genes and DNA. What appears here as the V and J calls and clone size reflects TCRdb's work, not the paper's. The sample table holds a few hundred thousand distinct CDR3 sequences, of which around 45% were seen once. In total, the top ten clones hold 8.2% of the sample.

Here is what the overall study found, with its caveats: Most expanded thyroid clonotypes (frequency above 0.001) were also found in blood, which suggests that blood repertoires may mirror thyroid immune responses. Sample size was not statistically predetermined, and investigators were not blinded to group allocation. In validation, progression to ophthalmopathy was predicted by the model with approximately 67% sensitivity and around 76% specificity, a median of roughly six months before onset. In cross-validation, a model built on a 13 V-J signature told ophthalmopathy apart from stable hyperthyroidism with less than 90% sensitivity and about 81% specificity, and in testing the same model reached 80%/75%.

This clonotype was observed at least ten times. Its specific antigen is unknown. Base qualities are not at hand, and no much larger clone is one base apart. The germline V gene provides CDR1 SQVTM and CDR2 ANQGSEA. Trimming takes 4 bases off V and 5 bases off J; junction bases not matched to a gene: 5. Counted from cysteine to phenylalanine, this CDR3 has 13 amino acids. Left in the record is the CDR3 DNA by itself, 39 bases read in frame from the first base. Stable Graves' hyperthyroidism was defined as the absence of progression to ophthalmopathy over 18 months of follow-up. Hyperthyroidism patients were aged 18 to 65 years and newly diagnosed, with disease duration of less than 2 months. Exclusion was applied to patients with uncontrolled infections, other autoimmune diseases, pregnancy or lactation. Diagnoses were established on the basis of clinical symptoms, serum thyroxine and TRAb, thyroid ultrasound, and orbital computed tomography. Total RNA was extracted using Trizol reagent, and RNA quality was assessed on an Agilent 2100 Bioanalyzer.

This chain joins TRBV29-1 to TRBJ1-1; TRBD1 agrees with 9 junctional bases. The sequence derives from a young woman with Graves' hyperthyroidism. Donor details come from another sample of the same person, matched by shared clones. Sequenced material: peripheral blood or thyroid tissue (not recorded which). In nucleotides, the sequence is TGCAGCGTTGCGACAGGGGGAGGAACTGAAGCTTTCTTT. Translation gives CSVATGGGTEAFF.